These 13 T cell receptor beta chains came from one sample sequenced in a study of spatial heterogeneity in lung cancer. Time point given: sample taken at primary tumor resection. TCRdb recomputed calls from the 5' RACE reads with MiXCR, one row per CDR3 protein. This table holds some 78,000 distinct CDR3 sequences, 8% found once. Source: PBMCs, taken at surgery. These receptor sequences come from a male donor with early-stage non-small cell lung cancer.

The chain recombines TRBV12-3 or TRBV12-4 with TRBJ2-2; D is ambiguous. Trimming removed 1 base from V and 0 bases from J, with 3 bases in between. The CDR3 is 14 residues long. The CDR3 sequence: CASSLVANTGELFF. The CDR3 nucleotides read TGTGCCAGCAGTTTAGTCGCGAACACCGGGGAGCTGTTTTTT.

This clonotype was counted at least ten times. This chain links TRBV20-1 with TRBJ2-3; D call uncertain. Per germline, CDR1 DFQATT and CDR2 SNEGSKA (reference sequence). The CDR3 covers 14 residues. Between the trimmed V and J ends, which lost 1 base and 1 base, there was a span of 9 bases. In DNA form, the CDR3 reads TGCAGTGCTAGAGTTGTGGTGGGCACAGATACGCAGTATTTT. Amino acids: CSARVVVGTDTQYF.

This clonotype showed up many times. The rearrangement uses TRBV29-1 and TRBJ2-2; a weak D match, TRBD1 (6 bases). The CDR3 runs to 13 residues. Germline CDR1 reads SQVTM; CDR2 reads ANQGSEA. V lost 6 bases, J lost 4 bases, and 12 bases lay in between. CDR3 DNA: TGCAGCGTAGGCAGGGGCGGCACCGGGGAGCTGTTTTTT. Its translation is CSVGRGGTGELFF.

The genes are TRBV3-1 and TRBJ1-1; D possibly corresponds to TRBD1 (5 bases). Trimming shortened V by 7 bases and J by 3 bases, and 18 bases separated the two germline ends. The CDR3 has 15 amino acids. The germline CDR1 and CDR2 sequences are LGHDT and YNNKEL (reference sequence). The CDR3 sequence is CASMGGTEGDTEAFF. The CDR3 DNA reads TGTGCCAGCATGGGGGGGACGGAGGGTGACACTGAAGCTTTCTTT.

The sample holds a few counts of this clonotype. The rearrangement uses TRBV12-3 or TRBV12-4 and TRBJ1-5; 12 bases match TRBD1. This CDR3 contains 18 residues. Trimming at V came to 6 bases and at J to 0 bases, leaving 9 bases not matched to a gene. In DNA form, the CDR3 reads TGTGCCAGCAGCCAAGGGACAGGGGGCCTGTATAGCAATCAGCCCCAGCATTTT. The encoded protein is CASSQGTGGLYSNQPQHF.

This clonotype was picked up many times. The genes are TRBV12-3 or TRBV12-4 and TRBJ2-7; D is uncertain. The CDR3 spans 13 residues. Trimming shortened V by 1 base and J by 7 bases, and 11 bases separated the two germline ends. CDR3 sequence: CASSLDLFREQYF. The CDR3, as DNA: TGTGCCAGCAGTTTAGACCTTTTCAGAGAGCAGTACTTC.

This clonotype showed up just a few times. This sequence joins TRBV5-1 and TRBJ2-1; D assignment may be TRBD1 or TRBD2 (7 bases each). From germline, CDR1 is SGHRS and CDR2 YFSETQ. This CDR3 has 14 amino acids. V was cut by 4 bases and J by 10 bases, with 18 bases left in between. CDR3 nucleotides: TGCGCCAGCAGCCCCAGGGGGGGGGCTCGGGAGCAGTTCTTC. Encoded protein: CASSPRGGAREQFF.

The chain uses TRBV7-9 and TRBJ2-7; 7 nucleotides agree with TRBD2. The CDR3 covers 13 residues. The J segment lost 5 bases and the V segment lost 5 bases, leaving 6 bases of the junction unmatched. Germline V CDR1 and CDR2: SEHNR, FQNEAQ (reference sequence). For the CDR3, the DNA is TGTGCCAGCAGCGGCCCTAGCGGAGACGAGCAGTACTTC. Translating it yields CASSGPSGDEQYF.

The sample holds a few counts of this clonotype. This CDR3 is CASSGQGARTEAFF. CDR3 sequence (DNA): TGTGCCAGCAGTGGACAGGGGGCGAGAACTGAAGCTTTCTTT. The chain combines TRBV6-1 with TRBJ1-1; TRBD1 aligns across 10 bases. The length of the CDR3 is 14 residues. The germline V gene has CDR1 MNHNS and CDR2 SASEGT. Losses at the gene ends were 4 bases for V and 5 bases for J; bases not matched to a gene: 4.

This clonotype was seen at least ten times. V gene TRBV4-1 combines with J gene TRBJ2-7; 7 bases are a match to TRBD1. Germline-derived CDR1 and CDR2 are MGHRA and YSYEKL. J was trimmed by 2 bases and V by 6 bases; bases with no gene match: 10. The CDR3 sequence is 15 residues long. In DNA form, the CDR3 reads TGCGCCAGCAGTGACCGACAGGGTAAAGCCTACGAGCAGTACTTC. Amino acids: CASSDRQGKAYEQYF.

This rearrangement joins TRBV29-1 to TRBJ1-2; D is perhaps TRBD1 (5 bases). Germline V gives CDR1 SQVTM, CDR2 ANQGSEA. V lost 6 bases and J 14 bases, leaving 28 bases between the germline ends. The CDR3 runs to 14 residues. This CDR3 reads CSVSPKLRDGPWTF. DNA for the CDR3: TGCAGCGTATCCCCCAAGCTAAGGGACGGACCGTGGACCTTC.

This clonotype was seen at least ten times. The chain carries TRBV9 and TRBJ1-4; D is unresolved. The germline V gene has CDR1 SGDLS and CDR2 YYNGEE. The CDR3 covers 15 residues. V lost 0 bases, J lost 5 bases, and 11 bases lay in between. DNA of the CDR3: TGTGCCAGCAGCGTAGGGTGGAGTCAAAATGAAAAACTGTTTTTT. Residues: CASSVGWSQNEKLFF.

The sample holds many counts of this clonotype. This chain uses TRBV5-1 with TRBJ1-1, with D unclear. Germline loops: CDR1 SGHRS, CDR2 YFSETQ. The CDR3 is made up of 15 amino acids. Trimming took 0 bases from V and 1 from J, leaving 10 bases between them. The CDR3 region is CASSLDGIENTEAFF. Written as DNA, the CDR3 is TGCGCCAGCAGCTTGGACGGGATAGAGAACACTGAAGCTTTCTTT.